These T cell receptor beta chains were read from a single sample in a study of cytotoxic CD8 clonotypes in ibrutinib-treated CLL. The repertoire was sequenced with immunoSEQ multiplex PCR; TCRdb's copy has only in-frame clones and lacks some. The sample contains roughly 200,000 clones, around 72% of which appear only once. Sequencing used PBMCs, obtained after 24 months of ibrutinib treatment. The receptors originated from a human donor with chronic lymphocytic leukemia. The CDR3 runs from the conserved cysteine through the conserved F or W. Each record gives: J gene, clone size, V gene, D gene, CDR3 DNA, CDR3 protein. The D gene is left open where the match is weak. Part of the rows lack a size; the others show once, few, many or a class for expanded clones.

TRBJ2-7	few	TRBV7-9	-	TGTGCCAGCAGCCCTAGGAGCTCCTACGAGCAGTACTTC	CASSPRSSYEQYF
TRBJ2-5	-	TRBV7-9	-	TGTGCCAGCAGCCGACTTCTACAGGGAGGTATGCACTTC	CASSRLLQGGMHF
TRBJ2-4	few	TRBV9	-	TGTGCCAGCAGCCCGACGGGAACCCTAGCCAAAAACATTCAGTACTTC	CASSPTGTLAKNIQYF
TRBJ2-6	-	TRBV28	TRBD1	TGTGCCAGCAGGCCATACAGGGGACAGGGCTCGCTCCTGGTCCTGACTTTC	CASRPYRGQGSLLVLTF
TRBJ1-2	once	TRBV18	-	TGTGCCAGCTCAGTATTAGGGGGGACTTCGTATAATGGCTACACCTTC	CASSVLGGTSYNGYTF
TRBJ2-7	-	TRBV7-2	-	TGTGCCAGCAGCCCAACTCCGTGGAGCTCCTACGAGCAGTACTTC	CASSPTPWSSYEQYF
TRBJ2-3	-	TRBV18	TRBD2	TGTGCCACCCTAGCGGGGGGCACAGATACGCAGTATTTT	CATLAGGTDTQYF
TRBJ1-2	-	TRBV4-2	-	TGTGCCATCAAAGGGACCTATGGCTACACCTTC	CAIKGTYGYTF
TRBJ2-3	-	TRBV30	-	TGTGCCTGGACGGTCACAGATACGCAGTATTTT	CAWTVTDTQYF
TRBJ2-1	-	TRBV27	-	TGTGCCAGCAGATGGGGGGGACAAGCCTACAATGAGCAGTTCTTC	CASRWGGQAYNEQFF
TRBJ2-7	few	TRBV25-1	TRBD2	TGTGCCAGTGGCGCGGGAGGCTCCTACGAGCAGTACTTC	CASGAGGSYEQYF
TRBJ1-1	-	TRBV29-1	-	TGCAGCGTTGAAGCCACAACGAACACTGAAGCTTTCTTT	CSVEATTNTEAFF
TRBJ2-2	-	TRBV10-3	-	TGTGCCATCAGTGAGGCCAGGGTGGGCGGGGAGCTGTTTTTT	CAISEARVGGELFF
TRBJ2-5	-	TRBV10-3	-	TGTGCCATCAGTGACGGAGGGGGTTTTGAGACCCAGTACTTC	CAISDGGGFETQYF
TRBJ2-7	-	TRBV30	-	TGTGCCTGGAGTGGGACAGATCTGGGTGAGCAGTACTTC	CAWSGTDLGEQYF
TRBJ2-3	-	TRBV18	-	TGTGCCAGCTCCGGACCAAGCACAGATACGCAGTATTTT	CASSGPSTDTQYF
TRBJ2-5	-	TRBV27	-	TGTGCCAGCGGCCAGACAGTACAAGAGACCCAGTACTTC	CASGQTVQETQYF
TRBJ2-1	-	TRBV10-3	TRBD2	TGTGCCATCAGTTTTTTAGCGGGAGGGTTTGAGCAGTTCTTC	CAISFLAGGFEQFF
TRBJ2-6	few	TRBV4-2	-	TGTGCCAGCAGCCCCCGGGCGGGGGCTAGTGGGGCCAACGTCCTGACTTTC	CASSPRAGASGANVLTF
TRBJ2-7	-	TRBV18	-	TGTGCCAGCTCACTAGGGGTCTCCTACGAGCAGTACTTC	CASSLGVSYEQYF
TRBJ1-1	-	TRBV4-2	TRBD1	TGTGCCAGCAGCCCCGCGACAGGGCTGAGCACTGAAGCTTTCTTT	CASSPATGLSTEAFF
TRBJ2-5	-	TRBV5-4	-	TGTGCCAGCAGCCCGGACTGGGGGGAGACCCAGTACTTC	CASSPDWGETQYF
TRBJ2-2	-	TRBV2	TRBD2	TGTGCCATCAAGGGACTAGCGGGAAAGGGGTTTGGCGGGGAGCTGTTTTTT	CAIKGLAGKGFGGELFF